The T cell receptor (beta chain) described here comes from a study of a mutant IDH1 vaccine in newly diagnosed glioma. Overall study: Vaccine dosing followed radiotherapy by 4-6 weeks, or accompanied temozolomide cycles. The week-35 safety follow-up was V12, and the week-47 study end was V13. There were approximately 60% males and approximately 38% females among treated patients, whose mean age was about 44 years.

The table lists this clone with a count of one. Its antigen remains unknown. Libraries were prepared by immunoSEQ multiplex PCR; TCRdb keeps only in-frame clonotypes and omits some of them. The data contain 31,000 or so clones, 81% of them singletons. Time point described: week 35, safety follow-up. Doses comprised 300 ug of mutant IDH1 20-mer peptide each, plus topical imiquimod. V was cut by 1 base and J by 6 bases, with 15 bases left in between. Germline V lookup: CDR1 GTSNPN, CDR2 SVGIG (reference sequence). The CDR3 runs to 14 residues. V gene TRBV30 combines with J gene TRBJ1-2; D remains unclear. This material consisted of PBMCs, taken from a glioma patient whose treatment included an IDH1 peptide vaccine. This TCR derives from a man in his thirties or forties with glioma. CDR3 DNA sequence: TGTGCCTGGAGTGGTTCGGAGGGTCGCAATGGCTACACCTTC. Residues: CAWSGSEGRNGYTF.